Each of the 23 T cell receptor beta chains below was sequenced from the same sample in a study of T cell changes during pregnancy in multiple sclerosis. Method: immunoSEQ multiplex PCR; TCRdb's copy keeps in-frame clones and lacks some. The data show over 50,000 clones, with 88% seen just once and approximately 1.8% held by the top ten. Sequenced material: peripheral blood, taken in the first trimester of pregnancy. These TCRs come from a female donor with multiple sclerosis, enrolled in a pregnancy study.

The rearrangement joins TRBV11-2 to TRBJ2-2; TRBD2 matches at 9 bases. Germline V gene sequence: CDR1 SGHAT, CDR2 FQNNGV. J was trimmed by 6 bases and V by 5 bases; bases with no gene match: 7. The CDR3 has 15 amino acids. The CDR3 loop reads CASSDSGSGAGELFF. CDR3 sequence (DNA): TGTGCCAGCAGCGATAGCGGGAGCGGCGCCGGGGAGCTGTTTTTT.

The chain carries TRBV28 and TRBJ2-1, with D possibly being TRBD2 (5 bases). The CDR3 is 14 residues long. The germline CDR1 and CDR2 sequences are MDHEN and SYDVKM. The V end was cut by 3 bases, the J end by 9 bases, with 15 bases between. The CDR3 reads CASSLAGQIPEQFF. The CDR3 DNA reads TGTGCCAGCAGTTTGGCGGGTCAGATCCCTGAGCAGTTCTTC.

This clone has just a few counts. The chain is built from TRBV19 and TRBJ1-2; 7 bases map to TRBD1. Losses at the gene ends were 4 bases for V and 0 bases for J; bases not matched to a gene: 8. The length of the CDR3 is 16 residues. The germline CDR1 and CDR2 sequences are LNHDA and SQIVND (reference sequence). The CDR3 coding sequence is TGTGCCAGTAGTAAATCGACAGGGACCGCTAACTATGGCTACACCTTC. Translation: CASSKSTGTANYGYTF.

The rearrangement links TRBV10-2 to TRBJ1-1, with D unresolved. Germline V gives CDR1 WSHSY, CDR2 SAAADI. The V end was cut by 5 bases, the J end by 0 bases, with 10 bases between. This CDR3 region has 14 residues. The CDR3 DNA reads TGCGCCAGCAGTTCGGGAATAGTGAACACTGAAGCTTTCTTT. Translating gives CASSSGIVNTEAFF.

This clone was detected once. The rearrangement links TRBV7-9 to TRBJ1-1; no clear D gene. Trimming took off 1 base at V and 7 bases at J, with 10 bases between the two ends. The CDR3 sequence is 13 residues long. Looked up from germline, CDR1 is SEHNR and CDR2 is FQNEAQ (reference sequence). Written as DNA, the CDR3 is TGTGCCAGCAGCTTAGTTTACGCGGGTGAAGCTTTCTTT. It specifies CASSLVYAGEAFF.

The gene calls are TRBV27 and TRBJ1-3; D not resolved. Trimming removed 5 bases from V and 0 bases from J, with 14 bases in between. Looked up from germline, CDR1 is MNHEY and CDR2 is SMNVEV (reference sequence). The CDR3 runs to 16 residues. This chain's CDR3 is CASSRAGPSSGNTIYF. The CDR3 DNA is TGTGCCAGCAGTAGGGCGGGCCCTAGCTCTGGAAACACCATATATTTT.

The CDR3 bases are TGTGCCAGCAGTTCCCCCGCAGTGACTGAAGCTTTCTTT. It translates to CASSSPAVTEAFF. This chain joins TRBV28 and TRBJ1-1; the D is unclear. CDR1 and CDR2 from the germline V gene are MDHEN and SYDVKM. The CDR3 has 13 amino acids. V was cut by 4 bases and J by 5 bases, with 11 bases left in between.

The V and J genes are TRBV7-9 and TRBJ2-1; D is unresolved. Germline loops: CDR1 SEHNR, CDR2 FQNEAQ (reference sequence). The V gene lost 4 bases and the J gene lost 5 bases, with 12 bases spanning the gap. The CDR3 runs 14 residues. CDR3: CASSSINSHNEQFF. The DNA of the CDR3 is TGTGCCAGCAGCTCCATTAACTCTCACAATGAGCAGTTCTTC.

This sequence joins TRBV6-1 and TRBJ2-5; 9 positions match TRBD1. This CDR3 region has 14 residues. Germline loops: CDR1 MNHNS, CDR2 SASEGT. J lost 4 bases, V lost 2 bases, and 2 bases had no gene match. CDR3 loop: CASSETGGLETQYF. The DNA of the CDR3 is TGTGCCAGCAGTGAAACAGGGGGCCTAGAGACCCAGTACTTC.

The CDR3 region is CASSSGQGEEKLFF. The CDR3 DNA follows: TGTGCCAGCAGCTCTGGACAGGGCGAAGAAAAACTGTTTTTT. The chain employs TRBV7-9 and TRBJ1-4; 8 bases are shared with TRBD1. The germline CDR1 and CDR2 sequences are SEHNR and FQNEAQ (reference sequence). The J segment lost 8 bases and the V segment lost 4 bases, leaving 6 bases of the junction unmatched. There are 14 residues in the CDR3.

The rearrangement joins TRBV7-6 to TRBJ2-1; TRBD2 aligns across 7 bases. The CDR3 spans 15 residues. Germline CDR1 is SGHVS and CDR2 is FNYEAQ. The junction had 2 bases not matched to a gene; V was cut back by 1 base and J by 2 bases. The CDR3 DNA reads as TGTGCCAGCAGCTTAGGGGCGGGAGCCTACAATGAGCAGTTCTTC. The encoded protein is CASSLGAGAYNEQFF.

The chain carries TRBV2 and TRBJ1-2, with 7 bases fitting TRBD1. The V gene end was trimmed by 10 bases and the J gene end by 1 base; junction bases not matched to a gene: 6. The CDR3 has 13 amino acids. The V gene's germline CDR1 is SNHLY and CDR2 FYNNEI. CDR3 sequence: CAKRGQINYGYTF. The DNA for the CDR3 is TGTGCCAAGAGGGGACAGATTAACTATGGCTACACCTTC.

This clone came up once. The chain employs TRBV5-5 and TRBJ1-2; a weak D match, TRBD1 (5 bases). CDR1 SGHKS and CDR2 YYEKEE come from the germline V gene (reference sequence). The CDR3 sequence is 14 residues long. The V gene lost 7 bases and the J gene lost 4 bases, with 17 bases spanning the gap. The CDR3 here is CASVEGRYFYGYTF. The CDR3 bases are TGTGCCAGCGTGGAGGGGCGCTACTTCTATGGCTACACCTTC.

V usage is TRBV27 and J usage is TRBJ1-1, with D unresolved. With 8 bases removed from V and 5 bases from J, the gap between germline ends came to 18 bases. CDR3 length: 14 amino acids. CDR1 and CDR2 (germline): MNHEY, SMNVEV (reference sequence). CDR3 region: CASFSTAAGTEAFF. The CDR3 DNA sequence: TGTGCCAGCTTCTCAACCGCGGCGGGGACTGAAGCTTTCTTT.

The rearrangement uses TRBV5-1 and TRBJ1-6; maybe TRBD1 (6 bases). CDR1 is SGHRS and CDR2 is YFSETQ in the germline V gene. This CDR3 has 14 amino acids. Between the trimmed V and J ends, which lost 2 bases and 8 bases, there was a span of 11 bases. Here the CDR3 DNA reads TGCGCCAGCAGCTTAACAGGGAAGGATTCACCCCTCCACTTT. It encodes CASSLTGKDSPLHF.

The CDR3 here is CASSSKQGTYEQYF. The CDR3 DNA follows: TGTGCCAGCAGCTCCAAACAGGGGACCTACGAGCAGTACTTC. The chain combines TRBV5-4 with TRBJ2-7, with 7 bases fitting TRBD1. The CDR3 runs to 14 residues. In germline, CDR1 is SGHNT, CDR2 YYREEE (reference sequence). V trimming: 3 bases; J trimming: 2 bases; junction bases outside the gene matches: 5.

The chain joins TRBV4-1 to TRBJ1-2, with 7 bases that match TRBD1. This CDR3 is built from 13 residues. Trimming removed 2 bases from V and 5 bases from J; junction bases left unmatched: 2. Germline assignment: CDR1 MGHRA and CDR2 YSYEKL. The CDR3 protein is CASSQLTGYGYTF. The CDR3 coding sequence is TGCGCCAGCAGCCAATTGACAGGGTATGGCTACACCTTC.

This clone was seen only a few times. J is TRBJ1-1 and V is TRBV25-1; TRBD1 aligns across 7 bases. Germline V gene data show CDR1 as MGHDK and CDR2 as SYGVNS. This CDR3 contains 14 residues. Losses at the gene ends were 3 bases for V and 7 bases for J; bases not matched to a gene: 8. CDR3 DNA sequence: TGTGCCAGCAGTGAGGGGACAGTATCTCTTGAAGCTTTCTTT. It is translated as CASSEGTVSLEAFF.

This rearrangement joins TRBV11-1 to TRBJ2-7; D perhaps matches TRBD2 (5 bases). The germline V gene has CDR1 SGHAT and CDR2 FQDESV (reference sequence). The V gene lost 3 bases and the J gene lost 5 bases, with 8 bases spanning the gap. CDR3 size: 12 residues. CDR3 in amino acids: CASSFEGNEQYF. DNA for the CDR3: TGTGCCAGCAGCTTTGAGGGTAACGAGCAGTACTTC.

V usage is TRBV14 and J usage is TRBJ2-7; possibly TRBD1 for D (6 bases). The germline gives CDR1 SGHDN, CDR2 FVKESK. V shed 6 bases and J shed 3 bases, with 9 bases lying between them. The CDR3 loop spans 12 amino acids. Here the CDR3 DNA reads TGTGCCAGCAGGGGCAGGGGCTACGAGCAGTACTTC. Its translation is CASRGRGYEQYF.

V usage is TRBV5-4 and J usage is TRBJ2-3, with 7 nucleotides matching TRBD2. The CDR3 sequence is 15 residues long. The ends lost 4 bases at V and 1 base at J; junction bases unmatched: 6. Germline V lookup: CDR1 SGHNT, CDR2 YYREEE (reference sequence). The CDR3 sequence is CASSPFGGGTDTQYF. CDR3 nucleotide sequence: TGTGCCAGCAGCCCTTTTGGGGGGGGCACAGATACGCAGTATTTT.

V usage is TRBV10-3 and J usage is TRBJ2-3; D is perhaps TRBD2 (6 bases). The CDR3 contains 17 residues. The germline gives CDR1 ENHRY, CDR2 SYGVKD. The V and J ends lost 0 bases and 1 base respectively, with 14 bases between them. The CDR3 loop reads CAISESARQRGTDTQYF. The CDR3 nucleotides are TGTGCCATCAGTGAGTCGGCCCGCCAGCGGGGCACAGATACGCAGTATTTT.

The chain joins TRBV5-6 to TRBJ2-1; possibly TRBD2 for D (5 bases). This CDR3 is 16 amino acids long. The germline CDR1 and CDR2 sequences are SGHDT and YYEEEE. V lost 1 base and J 4 bases, leaving 15 bases between the germline ends. CDR3 in amino acids: CASSLIWLAEYNEQFF. CDR3 in DNA: TGTGCCAGCAGCTTGATTTGGCTAGCAGAATACAATGAGCAGTTCTTC.